This T cell receptor (beta chain) was retrieved from a study of T-cell memory formation after mild COVID-19. Employing constant-segment primers, 5'RACE generated TCR alpha and TCR beta cDNA libraries bearing sample barcodes and UMIs. TCRdb independently ran MiXCR on the 5' RACE reads; one entry per CDR3 protein. The table shows more than 300,000 distinct CDR3 sequences, with approximately 13% occurring only once. Study results and caveats: Contracting CD4+ clones lay largely in CM and EM, with CD8+ ones residing in EMRA. From day 15 to 85, contracting clones were balanced between CD4 and CD8, whereas later expanders leaned toward CD4+. That cross-reactive memory joined was suggested by some responding clones appearing in pre-infection memory.

Concerning this clonotype itself: What it binds is unknown.

The CDR3 extends over 14 amino acids. Between the trimmed V and J ends, which lost 3 bases and 0 bases, there was a span of 8 bases. The TCR was taken from a man between 18 and 35 years old who had mild COVID-19 (a few samples of this study predate the infection). Cell type and time point are not known. Sequences were obtained from PBMCs or a T cell subset sorted from them (not recorded which). This chain links TRBV12-3 or TRBV12-4 with TRBJ1-2, with a weak D call TRBD1 (5 bases). CDR3 region: CASSLRGPNYGYTF. As DNA, the CDR3 is TGTGCCAGCAGTTTGAGGGGCCCTAACTATGGCTACACCTTC.